Each of the 18 T cell receptor beta chains below was sequenced from the same sample in a study of blood T cells in healthy people across ages (dated by TCRdb to the mid-2010s). The library was built by means of 5' RACE. Sequencing took place on an Illumina HiSeq 2500. The second PCR ran for about 6 to 12 cycles and used a J-beta primer mix along with a sample-barcoded 5' primer. TCRdb ran its own pipeline on the public reads, namely fastp trimming at Q25 and MiXCR clone calling, and kept in-frame beta chains. Rows matching on CDR3 protein sequence are summarized as one entry with the most common DNA and genes. The sample table lists roughly 800,000 distinct CDR3 sequences, roughly 25% of them with a count of one. Of the sample, under 4% falls within the top ten clones. These data also formed part of another study, on T cells of mothers and their children.

The specimen was blood. All receptors derive from a boy younger than 18 in good health.

This clonotype was observed a handful of times. This chain connects TRBV15 to TRBJ1-2; TRBD1 matches 8 bases. Germline CDR1 and CDR2: LNHNV and YYDKDF (reference sequence). The CDR3 extends over 15 amino acids. V shed 5 bases, J shed 3 bases, and the junction held 8 bases outside the gene matches. The CDR3 nucleotides are TGTGCCACCAGCCCCCTCGACAGGGGTGACTATGGCTACACCTTC. Amino acids: CATSPLDRGDYGYTF.

This clonotype was counted a few times. The chain has TRBV7-2 and TRBJ2-7; 11 nucleotides agree with TRBD2. Matching the DNA end better, TRBJ2-1 makes the J call doubtful. The CDR3 is 17 amino acids. CDR1 and CDR2 from the germline V gene are SGHTA and FQGNSA. Here the CDR3 reads CASSWQLAGALDNEQFF. In nucleotides, the CDR3 is TGTGCCAGCAGCTGGCAACTAGCGGGGGCTCTCGACAATGAGCAGTTCTTC.

The table lists this clonotype with a few counts. The gene calls are TRBV6-5 and TRBJ2-7; D possibly corresponds to TRBD1 (6 bases). This CDR3 contains 15 residues. Germline V lookup: CDR1 MNHEY, CDR2 SVGAGI. The V end lost 2 bases, the J end lost 6 bases, and 17 bases lay between the germline ends. CDR3 in amino acids: CASSYNRDTSSEQYF. CDR3 nucleotide sequence: TGTGCCAGCAGTTACAACCGGGACACATCTTCCGAGCAGTACTTC.

V and J are TRBV7-2 and TRBJ2-5, with 7 bases lining up with TRBD2. Germline values: CDR1 SGHTA, CDR2 FQGNSA. The J segment lost 4 bases and the V segment lost 3 bases, leaving 11 bases of the junction unmatched. The CDR3 is made up of 16 amino acids. CDR3 DNA: TGTGCCAGCAGCTTCCCTCTCGGGGGGATTCGAGAGACCCAGTACTTC. It encodes CASSFPLGGIRETQYF. The variable domain in full, completed from reference TRBV7-2 and TRBJ2-5, reads GAGVSQSPSNKVTEKGKDVELRCDPISGHTALYWYRQSLGQGLEFLIYFQGNSAPDKSGLPSDRFSAERTGGSVSTLTIQRTQQEDSAVYLCASSFPLGGIRETQYFGPGTRLLVL.

The chain carries TRBV7-8 and TRBJ1-1; D ambiguous. This CDR3 spans 13 amino acids. Germline lookup yields CDR1 SGHVS and CDR2 FQNEAQ. V was cut by 5 bases and J by 6 bases, with 13 bases left in between. CDR3: CASSREQISEAFF. CDR3 bases: TGTGCCAGCAGCCGAGAACAAATATCTGAAGCTTTCTTT.

CDR3 bases: TGTGCCATCAGTGATATGGGGACAGGGAAGACTGAAGCTTTCTTT. Translating gives CAISDMGTGKTEAFF. The chain links TRBV10-3 to TRBJ1-1, with 9 bases matching TRBD1. Germline loops: CDR1 ENHRY, CDR2 SYGVKD. The J segment lost 5 bases and the V segment lost 3 bases, leaving 7 bases of the junction unmatched. CDR3 length: 15 amino acids.

A single count supports this clonotype. The rearrangement joins TRBV7-9 to TRBJ2-7; TRBD2 is a possible D gene (6 bases). The CDR3 sequence is 15 residues long. Trimming left V 1 base short and J 4 bases short, with 14 bases between. The germline V gene has CDR1 SEHNR and CDR2 FQNEAQ (reference sequence). The CDR3 reads CASSLGGDPFYEQYF. The CDR3 DNA is TGTGCCAGCAGCTTAGGGGGGGACCCATTTTACGAGCAGTACTTC.

At least ten counts were recorded for this clonotype. The chain joins TRBV10-3 to TRBJ1-2; D is unresolved. CDR1 and CDR2 (germline): ENHRY, SYGVKD. The CDR3 length is 18 residues. V gave up 0 bases and J gave up 0 bases, with 17 bases separating them. The CDR3 is CAISESVIPTAANYGYTF. The CDR3 DNA follows: TGTGCCATCAGTGAGTCAGTGATCCCTACAGCCGCTAACTATGGCTACACCTTC.

The chain has TRBV7-9 and TRBJ1-2; tentative D call: TRBD1 (5 bases). CDR3 size: 15 residues. CDR1 SEHNR and CDR2 FQNEAQ come from the germline V gene (reference sequence). Between the trimmed V and J ends, which lost 1 base and 0 bases, there was a span of 9 bases. CDR3 in DNA: TGTGCCAGCAGCTTAGGACAGCTAGCTAACTATGGCTACACCTTC. Translating gives CASSLGQLANYGYTF.

In this sample, this clonotype turned up a few times. This chain connects TRBV6-2 or TRBV6-3 to TRBJ2-1, with TRBD1 identical over 7 bases. CDR1 and CDR2 from the germline V gene are MNHEY and SVGEGT. CDR3 size: 17 residues. V lost 0 bases to trimming and J lost 1 base; unmatched junction nucleotides: 6. The CDR3 DNA follows: TGTGCCAGCAGTTACTCCGGGACAGTTGTTTCCTACAATGAGCAGTTCTTC. Translation: CASSYSGTVVSYNEQFF.

This chain uses TRBV13 with TRBJ1-1; D gene ambiguous. The CDR3 is 11 residues long. Looked up from germline, CDR1 is PRHDT and CDR2 is FYEKMQ (reference sequence). Trimming pared 2 bases from V and 7 bases from J, leaving 5 bases between. The CDR3 DNA follows: TGTGCCAGCAGCTTACAGAGTGAAGCTTTCTTT. Protein: CASSLQSEAFF.

At least ten counts were recorded for this clonotype. The chain is built from TRBV18 and TRBJ1-4, with no clear D. The ends were cut back, 0 bases at V and 2 bases at J, with 7 bases in the middle. Germline V gene data show CDR1 as KGHSH and CDR2 as LQKENI. The CDR3 loop spans 15 amino acids. DNA for the CDR3: TGTGCCAGCTCACCACCGTCGAGCACTAATGAAAAACTGTTTTTT. Its protein product is CASSPPSSTNEKLFF.

The table lists this clonotype with a few counts. This chain uses TRBV6-5 with TRBJ2-1, with 12 nucleotides matching TRBD2. The V segment lost 6 bases and the J segment 12 bases; nucleotides outside the gene matches: 6. Germline loops: CDR1 MNHEY, CDR2 SVGAGI. This CDR3 spans 13 amino acids. CDR3 protein: CASSPLAGGRQFF. CDR3 nucleotides: TGTGCCAGCAGCCCACTAGCGGGAGGAAGGCAGTTCTTC.

This clonotype appeared a few times. This chain links TRBV9 with TRBJ1-4, with D hard to call. The CDR3 totals 14 residues. The germline V gene encodes CDR1 SGDLS and CDR2 YYNGEE. Trimming removed 4 bases from V and 3 bases from J, with 10 bases in between. CDR3 sequence: CASSPLWANEKLFF. CDR3 in DNA: TGTGCCAGCAGCCCATTGTGGGCTAATGAAAAACTGTTTTTT.

There are a few counts of this clonotype. This chain connects TRBV29-1 to TRBJ1-1, with D tentatively TRBD1 (6 bases). CDR1 and CDR2 from the germline V gene are SQVTM and ANQGSEA. The length of the CDR3 is 13 residues. V lost 2 bases and J lost 3, with 10 bases in between. Here the CDR3 DNA reads TGCAGCGTTGAACAGGGGAGGTACACTGAAGCTTTCTTT. Residues: CSVEQGRYTEAFF.

The chain couples TRBV20-1 to TRBJ1-2, with D unresolved. Germline V CDR1 and CDR2: DFQATT, SNEGSKA (reference sequence). V shed 3 bases and J shed 4 bases, with 15 bases lying between them. CDR3 length equals 14 residues. CDR3 bases: TGCAGTGCTAGGGCAGGCAATTCCCTCTATGGCTACACCTTC. Its translation: CSARAGNSLYGYTF.

The chain employs TRBV20-1 and TRBJ1-2; tentative D call: TRBD1 (6 bases). V was trimmed by 0 bases and J by 8 bases, leaving 19 bases between them. From germline, CDR1 is DFQATT and CDR2 SNEGSKA (reference sequence). This CDR3 has 15 residues. The CDR3 protein is CSARDPGRGVGGYTF. Written as DNA, the CDR3 is TGCAGTGCTAGAGATCCGGGCAGGGGAGTTGGCGGCTACACCTTC.

This chain uses TRBV20-1 with TRBJ2-7; 8 bases match TRBD1. V shed 1 base and J 4 bases; nucleotides not matched to a gene: 9. CDR1 and CDR2 (germline): DFQATT, SNEGSKA (reference sequence). The CDR3 sequence is 15 residues long. This CDR3 reads CSARGRTGFRYEQYF. In DNA form, the CDR3 reads TGCAGTGCTAGAGGGAGGACAGGGTTCAGGTACGAGCAGTACTTC.